This T cell receptor (beta chain) derives from a study of CD8+CD57+ T cells in acquired aplastic anemia. About the study: The DNA of sorted CD4+ and CD8+ cells averaged about 3 ug. Healthy donor CD4+ cell samples had a mean of around 10 million reads.

Germline CDR1 and CDR2: MNHNY and SVGAGI (reference sequence). Trimming removed 3 bases from V and 2 bases from J; junction bases left unmatched: 7. The CDR3 extends over 16 amino acids. This clonotype has only a few counts. Its antigen remains unknown. Both TCR beta VDJ combination and CDR3 sequence profiling were carried out. Genomic DNA was the template for this profiling. MiXCR was run by TCRdb on the reads, yielding one entry per CDR3 protein. The sample lists some 220,000 distinct CDR3 sequences, 34% occurring once. Study conclusions and caveats: Patients and controls shared under 30 CD8+ CDR3 sequences, highly expressed in patients.

The sequence came from a human donor in good health, serving as a control. The V and J genes are TRBV6-6 and TRBJ2-5; 9 bases align to TRBD2. The sequenced sample consisted of sorted CD4+, CD8+, or CD8+CD57+ T cells (not recorded which) from PBMCs. In DNA form, the CDR3 reads TGTGCCAGCAGTTATAGCGGGAGCGTAGCACAAGAGACCCAGTACTTC. This sequence encodes CASSYSGSVAQETQYF.